A single T cell receptor beta chain is shown here with its context. Trimming at V came to 0 bases and at J to 6 bases, leaving 8 bases not matched to a gene. CDR3 size: 16 residues. Germline V CDR1 and CDR2: SGHNT, YYREEE (reference sequence). This sample is drawn from a study of cytomegalovirus exposure and HLA in healthy donors. PCR amplification relied on 60 Vbeta primers (plus 13 Jbeta primers). TCRdb keeps only in-frame clones here, not all; method: immunoSEQ multiplex PCR. Among 150,000 or so clones, more than 60% were seen once, and the ten largest hold around 3%. The chain has TRBV5-4 and TRBJ1-4; 7 nucleotides align to TRBD1. The TCR was taken from a woman aged 50 to 65 in good health and CMV-seropositive. Sequenced input: PBMCs. The CDR3 sequence: CASSLGVQGRDEKLFF. CDR3 nucleotide sequence: TGTGCCAGCAGCTTGGGGGTACAGGGGCGGGATGAAAAACTGTTTTTT.